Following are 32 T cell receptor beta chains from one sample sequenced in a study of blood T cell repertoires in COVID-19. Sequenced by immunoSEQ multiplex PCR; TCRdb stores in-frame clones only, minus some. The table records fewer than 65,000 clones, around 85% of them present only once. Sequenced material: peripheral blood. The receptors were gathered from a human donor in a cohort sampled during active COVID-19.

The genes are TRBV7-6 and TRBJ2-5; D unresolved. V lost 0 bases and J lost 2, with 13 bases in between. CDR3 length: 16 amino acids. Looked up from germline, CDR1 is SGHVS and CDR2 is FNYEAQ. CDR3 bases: TGTGCCAGCAGCTTAGCGATGTCTAGAGCTCAAGAGACCCAGTACTTC. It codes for CASSLAMSRAQETQYF.

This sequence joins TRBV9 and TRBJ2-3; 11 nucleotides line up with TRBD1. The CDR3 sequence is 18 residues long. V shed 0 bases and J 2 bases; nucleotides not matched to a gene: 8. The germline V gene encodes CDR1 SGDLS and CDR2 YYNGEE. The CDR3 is CASSVDPSGQGATDTQYF. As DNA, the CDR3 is TGTGCCAGCAGCGTAGACCCCTCCGGACAGGGGGCCACAGATACGCAGTATTTT. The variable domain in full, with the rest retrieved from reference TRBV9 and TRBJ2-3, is DSGVTQTPKHLITATGQRVTLRCSPRSGDLSVYWYQQSLDQGLQFLIQYYNGEERAKGNILERFSAQQFPDLHSELNLSSLELGDSALYFCASSVDPSGQGATDTQYFGPGTRLTVL.

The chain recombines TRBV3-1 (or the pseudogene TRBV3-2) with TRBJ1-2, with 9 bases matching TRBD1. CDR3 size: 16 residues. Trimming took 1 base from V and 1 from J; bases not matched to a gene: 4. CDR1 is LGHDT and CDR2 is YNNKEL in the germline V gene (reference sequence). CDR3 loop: CASSQVGTGRNYGYTF. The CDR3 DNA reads TGTGCCAGCAGCCAAGTGGGGACAGGGCGTAACTATGGCTACACCTTC.

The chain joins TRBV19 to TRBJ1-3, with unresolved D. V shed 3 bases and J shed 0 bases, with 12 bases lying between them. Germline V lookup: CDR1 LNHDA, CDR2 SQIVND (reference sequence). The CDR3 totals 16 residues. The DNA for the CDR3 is TGTGCCAGTAGTATCTGGGCTACCTTCTCTGGAAACACCATATATTTT. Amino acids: CASSIWATFSGNTIYF.

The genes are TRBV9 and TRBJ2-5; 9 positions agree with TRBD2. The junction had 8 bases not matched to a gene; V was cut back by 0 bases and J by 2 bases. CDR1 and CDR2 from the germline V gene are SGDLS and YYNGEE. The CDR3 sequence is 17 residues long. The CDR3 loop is CASSVDVTSGHQETQYF. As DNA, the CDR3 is TGTGCCAGCAGCGTAGATGTGACTAGCGGACATCAAGAGACCCAGTACTTC.

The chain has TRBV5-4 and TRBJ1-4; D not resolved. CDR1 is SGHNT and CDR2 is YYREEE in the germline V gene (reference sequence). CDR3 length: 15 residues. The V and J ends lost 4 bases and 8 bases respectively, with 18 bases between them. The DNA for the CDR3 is TGTGCCAGCAGCACAGACGGTGGAGGCTACGAAAAACTGTTTTTT. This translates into CASSTDGGGYEKLFF.

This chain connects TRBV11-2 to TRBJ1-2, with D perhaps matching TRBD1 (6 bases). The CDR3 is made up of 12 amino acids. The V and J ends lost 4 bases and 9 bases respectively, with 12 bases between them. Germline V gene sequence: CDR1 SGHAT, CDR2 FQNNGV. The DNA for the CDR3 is TGTGCCAGCAGCTCAACGACAGGACGCTACACCTTC. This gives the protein CASSSTTGRYTF. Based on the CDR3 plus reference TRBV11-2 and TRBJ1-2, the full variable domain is EAGVAQSPRYKIIEKRQSVAFWCNPISGHATLYWYQQILGQGPKLLIQFQNNGVVDDSQLPKDRFSAERLKGVDSTLKIQPAKLEDSAVYLCASSSTTGRYTFGSGTRLTVV.

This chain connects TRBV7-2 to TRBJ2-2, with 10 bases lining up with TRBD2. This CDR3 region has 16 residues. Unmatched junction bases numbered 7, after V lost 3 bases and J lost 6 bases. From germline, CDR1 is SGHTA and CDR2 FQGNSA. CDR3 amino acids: CASSLWLAGEPGELFF. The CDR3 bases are TGTGCCAGCAGCTTGTGGCTAGCGGGGGAACCCGGGGAGCTGTTTTTT.

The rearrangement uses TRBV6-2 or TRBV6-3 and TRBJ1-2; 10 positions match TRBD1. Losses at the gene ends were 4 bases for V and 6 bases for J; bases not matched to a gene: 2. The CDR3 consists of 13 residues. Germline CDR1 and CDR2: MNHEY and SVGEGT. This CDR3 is CASSSGTGDGYTF. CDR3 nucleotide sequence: TGTGCCAGCAGTTCTGGGACAGGGGATGGCTACACCTTC.

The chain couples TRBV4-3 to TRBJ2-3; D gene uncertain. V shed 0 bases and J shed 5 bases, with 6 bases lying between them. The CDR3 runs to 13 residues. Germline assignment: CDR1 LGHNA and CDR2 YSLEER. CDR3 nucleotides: TGCGCCAGCAGCCAAGATTCGGGAGATACGCAGTATTTT. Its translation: CASSQDSGDTQYF.

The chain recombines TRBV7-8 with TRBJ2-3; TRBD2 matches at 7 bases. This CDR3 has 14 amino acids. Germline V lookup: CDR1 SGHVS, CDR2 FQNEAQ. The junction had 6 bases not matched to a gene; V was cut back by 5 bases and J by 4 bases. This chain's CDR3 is CASSRDYSSDTQYF. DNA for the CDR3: TGTGCCAGCAGCCGGGACTACTCCTCAGATACGCAGTATTTT.

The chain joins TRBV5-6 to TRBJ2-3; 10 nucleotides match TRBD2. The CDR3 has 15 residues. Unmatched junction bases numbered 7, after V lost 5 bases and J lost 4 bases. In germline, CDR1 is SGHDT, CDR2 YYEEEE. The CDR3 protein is CASSNSGGASDTQYF. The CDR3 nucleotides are TGTGCCAGCAGTAACAGCGGGGGGGCTTCAGATACGCAGTATTTT.

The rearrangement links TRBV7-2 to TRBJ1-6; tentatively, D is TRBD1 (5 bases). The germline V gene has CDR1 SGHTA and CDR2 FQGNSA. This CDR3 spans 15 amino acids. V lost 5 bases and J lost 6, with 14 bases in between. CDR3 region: CASSPGGGSNSPLHF. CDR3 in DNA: TGTGCCAGCAGCCCCGGGGGGGGAAGTAATTCACCCCTCCACTTT.

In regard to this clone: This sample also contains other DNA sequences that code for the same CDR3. Here the CDR3 DNA reads TGTGCCAGCAGCGTAGGAGGGGGCGGGTACAATGAGCAGTTCTTC. Protein product: CASSVGGGGYNEQFF. This chain joins TRBV9 and TRBJ2-1, with 7 bases fitting TRBD1. From germline, CDR1 is SGDLS and CDR2 YYNGEE. After removal of 0 bases from V and 4 bases from J, the junction contained 4 bases not matched to a gene. The CDR3 loop spans 15 amino acids. Filled out from reference TRBV9 and TRBJ2-1, the complete variable domain reads DSGVTQTPKHLITATGQRVTLRCSPRSGDLSVYWYQQSLDQGLQFLIQYYNGEERAKGNILERFSAQQFPDLHSELNLSSLELGDSALYFCASSVGGGGYNEQFFGPGTRLTVL.

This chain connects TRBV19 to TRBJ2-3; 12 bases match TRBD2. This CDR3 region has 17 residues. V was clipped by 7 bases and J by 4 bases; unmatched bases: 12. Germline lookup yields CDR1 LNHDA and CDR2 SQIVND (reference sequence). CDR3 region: CASTELAGGLSADTQYF. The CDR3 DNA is TGTGCCAGTACTGAGCTAGCGGGGGGGCTTTCTGCAGATACGCAGTATTTT. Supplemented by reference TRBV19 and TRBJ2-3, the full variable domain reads DGGITQSPKYLFRKEGQNVTLSCEQNLNHDAMYWYRQDPGQGLRLIYYSQIVNDFQKGDIAEGYSVSREKKESFPLTVTSAQKNPTAFYLCASTELAGGLSADTQYFGPGTRLTVL.

CDR3 coding DNA: TGTGCCAGCAGTTACGGGACAGGCGACAGCTATGGCTACACCTTC. This sequence encodes CASSYGTGDSYGYTF. The chain links TRBV6-2 or TRBV6-3 to TRBJ1-2, with TRBD1 matching 8 bases. This CDR3 has 15 amino acids. V trimming: 2 bases; J trimming: 4 bases; junction bases outside the gene matches: 6. Germline V gene lookup returns CDR1 MNHEY and CDR2 SVGEGT.

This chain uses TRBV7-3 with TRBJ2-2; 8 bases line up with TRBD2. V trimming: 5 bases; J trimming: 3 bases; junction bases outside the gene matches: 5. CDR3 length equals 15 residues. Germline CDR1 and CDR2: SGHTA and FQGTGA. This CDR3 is CASSPGGVYTGELFF. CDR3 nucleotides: TGTGCCAGCAGCCCCGGGGGGGTATACACCGGGGAGCTGTTTTTT.

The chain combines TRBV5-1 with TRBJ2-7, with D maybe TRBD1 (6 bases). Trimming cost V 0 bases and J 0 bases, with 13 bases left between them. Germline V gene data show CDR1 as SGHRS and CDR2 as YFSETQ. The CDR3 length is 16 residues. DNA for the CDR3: TGCGCCAGCAGCTTGGGAGGGGGAAGGAGCTCCTACGAGCAGTACTTC. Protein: CASSLGGGRSSYEQYF. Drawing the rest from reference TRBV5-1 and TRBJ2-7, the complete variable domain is KAGVTQTPRYLIKTRGQQVTLSCSPISGHRSVSWYQQTPGQGLQFLFEYFSETQRNKGNFPGRFSGRQFSNSRSEMNVSTLELGDSALYLCASSLGGGRSSYEQYFGPGTRLTVT.

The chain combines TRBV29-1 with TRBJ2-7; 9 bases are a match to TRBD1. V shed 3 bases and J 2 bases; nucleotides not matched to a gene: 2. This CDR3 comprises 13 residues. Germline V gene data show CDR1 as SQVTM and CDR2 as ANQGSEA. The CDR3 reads CSVDTGGPYEQYF. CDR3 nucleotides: TGCAGCGTTGATACAGGGGGCCCCTACGAGCAGTACTTC.

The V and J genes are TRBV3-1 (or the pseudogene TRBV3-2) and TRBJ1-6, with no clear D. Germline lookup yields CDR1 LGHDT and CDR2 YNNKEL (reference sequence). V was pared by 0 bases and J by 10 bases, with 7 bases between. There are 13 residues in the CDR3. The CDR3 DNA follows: TGTGCCAGCAGCCAAGAAGGGAGGTCACCCCTCCACTTT. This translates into CASSQEGRSPLHF.

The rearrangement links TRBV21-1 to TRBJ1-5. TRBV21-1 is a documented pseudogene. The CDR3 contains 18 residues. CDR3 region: CASSKGESLPLSNQPQHF. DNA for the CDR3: TGTGCCAGCAGCAAAGGGGAGTCCTTACCCTTAAGCAATCAGCCCCAGCATTTT.

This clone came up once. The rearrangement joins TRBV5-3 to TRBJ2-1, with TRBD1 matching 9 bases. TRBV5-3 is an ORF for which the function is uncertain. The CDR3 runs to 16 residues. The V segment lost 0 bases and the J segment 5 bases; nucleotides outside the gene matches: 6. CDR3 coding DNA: TGTGCCAGAAGCTTGGGTGGACAGGGGTCGAACAATGAGCAGTTCTTC. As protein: CARSLGGQGSNNEQFF.

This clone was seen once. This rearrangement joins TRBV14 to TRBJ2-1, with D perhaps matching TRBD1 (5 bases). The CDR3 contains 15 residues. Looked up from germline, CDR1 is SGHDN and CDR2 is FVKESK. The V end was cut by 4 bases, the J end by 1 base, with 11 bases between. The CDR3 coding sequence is TGTGCCAGCAGCCGAGCACAGGTATCCTACAATGAGCAGTTCTTC. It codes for CASSRAQVSYNEQFF.

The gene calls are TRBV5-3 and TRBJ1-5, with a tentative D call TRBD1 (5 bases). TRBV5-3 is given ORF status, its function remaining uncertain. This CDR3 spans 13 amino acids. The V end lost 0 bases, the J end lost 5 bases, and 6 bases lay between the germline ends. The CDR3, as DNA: TGTGCCAGAAGCTTGGGCAGGGATCAGCCCCAGCATTTT. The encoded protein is CARSLGRDQPQHF.

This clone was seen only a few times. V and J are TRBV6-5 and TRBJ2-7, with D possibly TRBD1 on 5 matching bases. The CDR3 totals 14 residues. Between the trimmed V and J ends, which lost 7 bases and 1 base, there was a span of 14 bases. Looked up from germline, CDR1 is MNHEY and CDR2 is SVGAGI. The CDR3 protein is CASNSGSLSYEQYF. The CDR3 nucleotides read TGTGCCAGCAACTCAGGGTCGCTTTCCTACGAGCAGTACTTC.

The DNA for the CDR3 is TGTGCCAGTAGTATAGATCGGCGGGGGCGAGTCGATGGCTACACCTTC. It translates to CASSIDRRGRVDGYTF. The chain joins TRBV19 to TRBJ1-2; TRBD1 might be the D (6 bases). The V gene lost 0 bases and the J gene lost 6 bases, with 17 bases spanning the gap. This CDR3 has 16 residues. Germline assignment: CDR1 LNHDA and CDR2 SQIVND (reference sequence).

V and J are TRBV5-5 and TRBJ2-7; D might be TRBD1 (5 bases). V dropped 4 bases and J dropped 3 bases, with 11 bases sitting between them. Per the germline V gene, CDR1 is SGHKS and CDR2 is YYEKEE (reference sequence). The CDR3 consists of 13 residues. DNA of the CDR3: TGTGCCAGCAGCATGGACACGATCTACGAGCAGTACTTC. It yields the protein CASSMDTIYEQYF.

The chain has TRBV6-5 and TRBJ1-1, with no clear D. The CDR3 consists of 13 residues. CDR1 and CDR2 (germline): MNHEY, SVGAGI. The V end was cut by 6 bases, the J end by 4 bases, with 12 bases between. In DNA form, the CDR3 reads TGTGCCAGCAGCCCACCTGAGGGCACTGAAGCTTTCTTT. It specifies CASSPPEGTEAFF.

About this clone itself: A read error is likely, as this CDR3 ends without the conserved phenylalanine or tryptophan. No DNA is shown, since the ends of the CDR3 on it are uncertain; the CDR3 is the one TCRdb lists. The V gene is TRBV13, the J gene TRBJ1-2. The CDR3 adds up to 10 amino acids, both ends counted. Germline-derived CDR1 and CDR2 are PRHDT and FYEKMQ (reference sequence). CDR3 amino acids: CASSPRVERR.

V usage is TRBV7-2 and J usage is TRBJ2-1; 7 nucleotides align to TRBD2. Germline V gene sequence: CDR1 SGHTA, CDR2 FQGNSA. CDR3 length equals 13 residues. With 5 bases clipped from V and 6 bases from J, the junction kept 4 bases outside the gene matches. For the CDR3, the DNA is TGTGCCAGCAGCCGGGACTACCGCAATGAGCAGTTCTTC. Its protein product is CASSRDYRNEQFF. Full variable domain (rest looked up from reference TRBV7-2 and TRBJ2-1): GAGVSQSPSNKVTEKGKDVELRCDPISGHTALYWYRQSLGQGLEFLIYFQGNSAPDKSGLPSDRFSAERTGGSVSTLTIQRTQQEDSAVYLCASSRDYRNEQFFGPGTRLTVL.

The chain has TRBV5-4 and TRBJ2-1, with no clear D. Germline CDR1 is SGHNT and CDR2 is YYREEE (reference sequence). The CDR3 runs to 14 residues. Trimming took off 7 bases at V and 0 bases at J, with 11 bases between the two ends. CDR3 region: CASLNLSSYNEQFF. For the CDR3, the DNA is TGTGCCAGCTTGAACCTTAGCTCCTACAATGAGCAGTTCTTC.

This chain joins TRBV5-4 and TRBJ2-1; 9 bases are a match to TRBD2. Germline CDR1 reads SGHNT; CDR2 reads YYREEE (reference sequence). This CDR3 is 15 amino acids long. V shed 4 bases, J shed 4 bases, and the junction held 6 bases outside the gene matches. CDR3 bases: TGTGCCAGCAGCATTAGCGGGGGCTCGTACAATGAGCAGTTCTTC. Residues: CASSISGGSYNEQFF.